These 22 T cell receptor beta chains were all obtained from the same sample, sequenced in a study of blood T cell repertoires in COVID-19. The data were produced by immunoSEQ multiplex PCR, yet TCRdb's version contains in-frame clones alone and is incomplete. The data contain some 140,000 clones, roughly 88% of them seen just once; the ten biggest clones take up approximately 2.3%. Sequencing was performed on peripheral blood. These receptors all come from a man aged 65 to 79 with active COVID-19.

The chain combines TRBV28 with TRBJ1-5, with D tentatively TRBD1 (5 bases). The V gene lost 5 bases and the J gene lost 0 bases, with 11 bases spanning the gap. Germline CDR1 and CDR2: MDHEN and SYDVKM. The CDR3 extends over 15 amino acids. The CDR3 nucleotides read TGTGCCAGCAGTACAGGATTAGGTAGCAATCAGCCCCAGCATTTT. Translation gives CASSTGLGSNQPQHF.

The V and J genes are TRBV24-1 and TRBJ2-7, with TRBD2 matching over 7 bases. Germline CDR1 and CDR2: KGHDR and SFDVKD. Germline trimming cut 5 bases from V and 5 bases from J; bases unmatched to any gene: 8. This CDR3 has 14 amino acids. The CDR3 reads CATSGSGLGDEQYF. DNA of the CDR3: TGTGCCACCAGTGGCTCCGGACTAGGCGACGAGCAGTACTTC.

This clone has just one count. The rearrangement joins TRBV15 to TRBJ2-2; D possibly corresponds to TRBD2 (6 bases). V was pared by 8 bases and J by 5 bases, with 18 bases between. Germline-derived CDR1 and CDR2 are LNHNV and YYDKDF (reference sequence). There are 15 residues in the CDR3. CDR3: CATQDVEGGTGELFF. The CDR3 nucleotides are TGTGCCACCCAAGACGTTGAGGGAGGTACCGGGGAGCTGTTTTTT.

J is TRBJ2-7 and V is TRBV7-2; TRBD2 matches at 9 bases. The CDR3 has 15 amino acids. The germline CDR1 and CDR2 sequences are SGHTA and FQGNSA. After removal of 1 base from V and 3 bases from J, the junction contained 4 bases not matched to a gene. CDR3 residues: CASSLELAGRYEQYF. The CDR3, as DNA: TGTGCCAGCAGCTTAGAACTAGCGGGTCGCTACGAGCAGTACTTC.

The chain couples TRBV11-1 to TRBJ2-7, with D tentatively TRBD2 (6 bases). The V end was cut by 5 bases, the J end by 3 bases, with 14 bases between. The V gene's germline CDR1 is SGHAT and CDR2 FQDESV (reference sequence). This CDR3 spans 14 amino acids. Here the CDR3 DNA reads TGTGCCAGCAGCGTCGCAATGGGACTCTACGAGCAGTACTTC. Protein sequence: CASSVAMGLYEQYF. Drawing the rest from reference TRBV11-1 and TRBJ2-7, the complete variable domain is EAEVAQSPRYKITEKSQAVAFWCDPISGHATLYWYRQILGQGPELLVQFQDESVVDDSQLPKDRFSAERLKGVDSTLKIQPAELGDSAMYLCASSVAMGLYEQYFGPGTRLTVT.

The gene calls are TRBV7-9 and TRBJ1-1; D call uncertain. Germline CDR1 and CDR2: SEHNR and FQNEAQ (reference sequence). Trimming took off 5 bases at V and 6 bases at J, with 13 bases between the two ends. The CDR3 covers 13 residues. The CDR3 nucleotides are TGTGCCAGCAGCCGGGGTCAGTTCTCTGAAGCTTTCTTT. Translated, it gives CASSRGQFSEAFF.

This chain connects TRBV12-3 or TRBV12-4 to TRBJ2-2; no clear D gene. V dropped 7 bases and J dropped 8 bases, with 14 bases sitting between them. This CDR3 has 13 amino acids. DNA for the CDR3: TGTGCCAGCACCGATTACACCAGAGGGGAGCTGTTTTTT. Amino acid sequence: CASTDYTRGELFF.

DNA for the CDR3: TGTGCCAGCTCGCTAGCTACCGGGGCCAACGTCCTGACTTTC. It specifies CASSLATGANVLTF. V gene TRBV18 combines with J gene TRBJ2-6; D perhaps matches TRBD2 (5 bases). Between the trimmed V and J ends, which lost 6 bases and 4 bases, there was a span of 10 bases. The CDR3 is 14 residues long. CDR1 and CDR2 from the germline V gene are KGHSH and LQKENI.

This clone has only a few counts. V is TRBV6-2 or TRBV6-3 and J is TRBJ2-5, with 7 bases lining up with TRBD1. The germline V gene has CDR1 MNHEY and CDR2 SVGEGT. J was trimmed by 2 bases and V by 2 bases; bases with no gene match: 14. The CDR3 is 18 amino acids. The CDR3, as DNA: TGTGCCAGCAGTTACCGGGACCGGACAGGCCAAAAGCAAGAGACCCAGTACTTC. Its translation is CASSYRDRTGQKQETQYF.

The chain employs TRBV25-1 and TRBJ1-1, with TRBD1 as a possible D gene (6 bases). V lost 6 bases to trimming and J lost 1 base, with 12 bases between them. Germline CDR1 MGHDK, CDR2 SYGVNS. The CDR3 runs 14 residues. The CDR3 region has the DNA TGTGCCAGCAGGCTGACAGGCGCGAACACTGAAGCTTTCTTT. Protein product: CASRLTGANTEAFF. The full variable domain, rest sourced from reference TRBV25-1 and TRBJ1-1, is EADIYQTPRYLVIGTGKKITLECSQTMGHDKMYWYQQDPGMELHLIHYSYGVNSTEKGDLSSESTVSRIRTEHFPLTLESARPSHTSQYLCASRLTGANTEAFFGQGTRLTVV.

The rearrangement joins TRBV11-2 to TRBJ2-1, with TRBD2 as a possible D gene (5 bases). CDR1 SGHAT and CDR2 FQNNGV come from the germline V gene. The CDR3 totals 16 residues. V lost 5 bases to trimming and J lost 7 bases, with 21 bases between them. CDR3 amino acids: CASSTSILPGENEQFF. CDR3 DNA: TGTGCCAGCAGCACCTCGATACTGCCCGGGGAAAATGAGCAGTTCTTC. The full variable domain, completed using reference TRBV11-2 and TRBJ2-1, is EAGVAQSPRYKIIEKRQSVAFWCNPISGHATLYWYQQILGQGPKLLIQFQNNGVVDDSQLPKDRFSAERLKGVDSTLKIQPAKLEDSAVYLCASSTSILPGENEQFFGPGTRLTVL.

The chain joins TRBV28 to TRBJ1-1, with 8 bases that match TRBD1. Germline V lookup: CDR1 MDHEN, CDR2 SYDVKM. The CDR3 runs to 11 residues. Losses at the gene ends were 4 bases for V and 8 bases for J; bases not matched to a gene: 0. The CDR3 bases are TGTGCCAGCAGTTGGACAGGGGAAGCTTTCTTT. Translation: CASSWTGEAFF.

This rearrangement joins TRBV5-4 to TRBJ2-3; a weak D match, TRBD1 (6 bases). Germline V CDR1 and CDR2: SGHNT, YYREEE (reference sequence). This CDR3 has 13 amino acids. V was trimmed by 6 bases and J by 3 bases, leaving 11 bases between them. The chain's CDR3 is CASTHRETDTQYF. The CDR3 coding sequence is TGTGCCAGCACCCACAGGGAAACAGATACGCAGTATTTT.

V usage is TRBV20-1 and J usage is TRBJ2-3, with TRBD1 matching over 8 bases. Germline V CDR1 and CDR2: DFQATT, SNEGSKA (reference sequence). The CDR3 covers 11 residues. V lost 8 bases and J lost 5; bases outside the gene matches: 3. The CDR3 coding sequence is TGCAGTTCAGGGGGCGTAGATACGCAGTATTTT. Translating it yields CSSGGVDTQYF.

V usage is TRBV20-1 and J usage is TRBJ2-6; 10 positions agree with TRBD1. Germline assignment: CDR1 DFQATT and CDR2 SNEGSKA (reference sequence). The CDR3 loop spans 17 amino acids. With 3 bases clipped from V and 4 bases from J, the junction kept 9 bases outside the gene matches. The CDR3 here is CSASFRDRGSGANVLTF. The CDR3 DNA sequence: TGCAGTGCTAGTTTCCGGGACAGGGGATCCGGGGCCAACGTCCTGACTTTC.

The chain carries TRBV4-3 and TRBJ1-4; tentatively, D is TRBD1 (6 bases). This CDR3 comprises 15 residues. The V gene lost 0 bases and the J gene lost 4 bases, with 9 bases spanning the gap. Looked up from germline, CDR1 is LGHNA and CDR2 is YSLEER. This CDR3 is CASSQDGRGNEKLFF. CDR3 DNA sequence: TGCGCCAGCAGCCAAGATGGCAGGGGTAATGAAAAACTGTTTTTT.

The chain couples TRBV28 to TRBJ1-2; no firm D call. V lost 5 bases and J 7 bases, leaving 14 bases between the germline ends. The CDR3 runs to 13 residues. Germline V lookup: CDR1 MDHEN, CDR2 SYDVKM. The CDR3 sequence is CASSAGITGGYTF. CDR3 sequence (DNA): TGTGCCAGCAGTGCGGGTATTACTGGTGGCTACACCTTC.

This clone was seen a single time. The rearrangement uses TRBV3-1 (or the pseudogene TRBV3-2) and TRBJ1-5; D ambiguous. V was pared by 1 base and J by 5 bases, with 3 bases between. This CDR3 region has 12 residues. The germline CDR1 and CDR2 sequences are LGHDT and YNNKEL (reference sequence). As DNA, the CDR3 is TGTGCCAGCAGCCAAGGAGATCAGCCCCAGCATTTT. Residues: CASSQGDQPQHF.

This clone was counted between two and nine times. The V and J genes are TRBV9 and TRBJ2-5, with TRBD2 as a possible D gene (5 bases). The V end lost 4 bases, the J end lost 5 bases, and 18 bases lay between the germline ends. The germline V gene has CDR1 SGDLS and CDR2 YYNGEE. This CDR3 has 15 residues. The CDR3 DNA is TGTGCCAGCAGCCCTTTAGGAGAGCGAGGGGAGACCCAGTACTTC. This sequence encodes CASSPLGERGETQYF.

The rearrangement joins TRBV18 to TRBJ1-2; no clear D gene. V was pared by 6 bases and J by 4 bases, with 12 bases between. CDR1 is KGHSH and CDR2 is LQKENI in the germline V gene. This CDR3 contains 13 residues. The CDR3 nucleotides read TGTGCCAGCTCGCCGGACGGAGGCTATGGCTACACCTTC. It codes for CASSPDGGYGYTF. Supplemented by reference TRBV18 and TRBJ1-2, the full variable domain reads NAGVMQNPRHLVRRRGQEARLRCSPMKGHSHVYWYRQLPEEGLKFMVYLQKENIIDESGMPKERFSAEFPKEGPSILRIQQVVRGDSAAYFCASSPDGGYGYTFGSGTRLTVV.

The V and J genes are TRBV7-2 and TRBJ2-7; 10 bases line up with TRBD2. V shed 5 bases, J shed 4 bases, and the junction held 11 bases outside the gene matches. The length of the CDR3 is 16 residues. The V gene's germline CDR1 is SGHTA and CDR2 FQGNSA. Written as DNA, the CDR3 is TGTGCCAGCAGCCTAAGGCCGGGACTAGCGACGTACGAGCAGTACTTC. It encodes CASSLRPGLATYEQYF.

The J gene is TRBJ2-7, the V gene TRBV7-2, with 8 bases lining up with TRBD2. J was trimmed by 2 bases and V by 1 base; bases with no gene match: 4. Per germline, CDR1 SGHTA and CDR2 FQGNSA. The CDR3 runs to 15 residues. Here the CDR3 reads CASSLEGLDTYEQYF. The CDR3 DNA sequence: TGTGCCAGCAGCTTAGAGGGACTAGATACCTACGAGCAGTACTTC.